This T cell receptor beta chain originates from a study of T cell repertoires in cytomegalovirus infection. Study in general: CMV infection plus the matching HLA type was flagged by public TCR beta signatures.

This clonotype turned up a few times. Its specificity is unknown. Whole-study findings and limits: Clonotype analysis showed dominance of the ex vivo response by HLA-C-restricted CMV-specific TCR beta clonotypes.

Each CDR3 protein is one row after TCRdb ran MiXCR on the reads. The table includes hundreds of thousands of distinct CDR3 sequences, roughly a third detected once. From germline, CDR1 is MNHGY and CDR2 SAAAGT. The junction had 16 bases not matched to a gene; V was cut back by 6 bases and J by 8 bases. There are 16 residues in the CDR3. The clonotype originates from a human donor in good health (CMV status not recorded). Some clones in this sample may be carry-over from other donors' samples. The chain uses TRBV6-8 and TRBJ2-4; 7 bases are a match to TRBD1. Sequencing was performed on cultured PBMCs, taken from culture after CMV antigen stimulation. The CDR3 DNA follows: TGTGCCAGCAGCCCCACCCCCCCCACAGGGGTTGACATTCAGTACTTC. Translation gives CASSPTPPTGVDIQYF.